This entry is about one T cell receptor (beta chain). Using a J-beta primer mix together with a sample-barcoded 5' primer, a second PCR was run for roughly 6 to 12 cycles. TCRdb re-analysed the 5' RACE reads in MiXCR, keeping a single row per CDR3 protein. The sample yields about 400,000 distinct CDR3 sequences, approximately 52% seen once. The data belong to a study of blood T cells in healthy people across ages. Germline loops: CDR1 SGHRS, CDR2 YFSETQ. The CDR3 totals 14 residues. Per sample, no less than 5.5 micrograms of total RNA were extracted. The sample consisted of blood. The chain couples TRBV5-1 to TRBJ2-7, with 7 nucleotides matching TRBD1. The J call is doubtful: the DNA matches TRBJ2-1 better. This clonotype originated in a man between 60 and 75 years old in good health. CDR3 amino acids: CASSRRQGFDEQFF. Written as DNA, the CDR3 is TGCGCCAGCAGCCGTAGACAGGGCTTCGATGAGCAGTTCTTC.